This T cell receptor (beta chain) was captured by sequencing in a study of blood T cell repertoires in COVID-19. Overall study context: The United States, Italy and Spain supplied acute and convalescent COVID-19 samples.

Original data processing: Amplifying reference gene primers gave estimates of nucleated cell counts. Only in-frame clones appear in the TCRdb table, and some are missing; sequencing was by immunoSEQ multiplex PCR. V, J and clone size reflect that table, while D and trimming were determined from the DNA. The sample includes 120,000 to 150,000 clones, approximately 86% of them seen just once. V was clipped by 3 bases and J by 7 bases; unmatched bases: 3. The CDR3 spans 14 residues. In germline, CDR1 is SNHLY, CDR2 FYNNEI. This clone was detected only once. This TCR derives from a woman aged 45-60 years with acute or convalescent COVID-19. The chain joins TRBV2 to TRBJ1-6, with 7 bases matching TRBD1. The specimen sequenced was peripheral blood. Written as DNA, the CDR3 is TGTGCCAGCAGTGATCGGACAGGAAATTCACCCCTCCACTTT. This codes for CASSDRTGNSPLHF. The variable domain in full, with the rest retrieved from reference TRBV2 and TRBJ1-6, is EPEVTQTPSHQVTQMGQEVILRCVPISNHLYFYWYRQILGQKVEFLVSFYNNEISEKSEIFDDQFSVERPDGSNFTLKIRSTKLEDSAMYFCASSDRTGNSPLHFGNGTRLTVT.